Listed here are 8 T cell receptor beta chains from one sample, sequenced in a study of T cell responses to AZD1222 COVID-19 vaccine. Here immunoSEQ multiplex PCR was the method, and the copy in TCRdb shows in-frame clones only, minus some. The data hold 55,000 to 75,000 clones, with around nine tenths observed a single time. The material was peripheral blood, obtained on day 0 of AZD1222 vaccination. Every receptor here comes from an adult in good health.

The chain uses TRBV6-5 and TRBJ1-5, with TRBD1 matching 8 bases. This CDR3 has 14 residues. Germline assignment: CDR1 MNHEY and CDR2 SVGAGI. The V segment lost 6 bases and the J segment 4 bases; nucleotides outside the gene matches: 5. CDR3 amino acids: CASRRTGRNQPQHF. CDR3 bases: TGTGCCAGCAGAAGGACAGGGAGGAATCAGCCCCAGCATTTT.

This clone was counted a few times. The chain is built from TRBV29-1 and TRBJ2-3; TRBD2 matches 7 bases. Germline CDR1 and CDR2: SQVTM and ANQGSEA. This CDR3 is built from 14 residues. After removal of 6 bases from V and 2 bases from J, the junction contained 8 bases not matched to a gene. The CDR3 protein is CSVASGAFTDTQYF. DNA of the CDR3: TGCAGCGTAGCGAGCGGGGCCTTCACAGATACGCAGTATTTT.

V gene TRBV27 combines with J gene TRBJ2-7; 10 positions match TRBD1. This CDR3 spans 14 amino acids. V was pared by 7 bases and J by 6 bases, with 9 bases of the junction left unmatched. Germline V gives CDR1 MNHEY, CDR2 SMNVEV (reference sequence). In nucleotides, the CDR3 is TGTGCCAGCAAGCGACAGGGGGCGACCAGCGAGCAGTACTTC. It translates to CASKRQGATSEQYF.

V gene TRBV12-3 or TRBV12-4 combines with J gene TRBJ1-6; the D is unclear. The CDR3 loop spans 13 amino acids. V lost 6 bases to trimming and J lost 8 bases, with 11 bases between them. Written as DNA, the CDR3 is TGTGCCAGCAGCCCAGGCACTGATTCACCCCTCCACTTT. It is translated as CASSPGTDSPLHF.

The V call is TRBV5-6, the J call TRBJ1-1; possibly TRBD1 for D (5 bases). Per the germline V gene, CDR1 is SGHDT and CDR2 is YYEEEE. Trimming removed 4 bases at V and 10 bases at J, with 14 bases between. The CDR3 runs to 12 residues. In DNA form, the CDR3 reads TGTGCCAGCAGCCGCGAGAGAAGGGGAGCTTTCTTT. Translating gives CASSRERRGAFF.

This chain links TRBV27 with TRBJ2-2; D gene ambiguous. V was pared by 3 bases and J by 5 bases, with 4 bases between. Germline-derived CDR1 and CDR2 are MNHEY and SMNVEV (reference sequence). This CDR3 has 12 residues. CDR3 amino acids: CASSFRTGELFF. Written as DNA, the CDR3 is TGTGCCAGCAGTTTCCGTACCGGGGAGCTGTTTTTT.

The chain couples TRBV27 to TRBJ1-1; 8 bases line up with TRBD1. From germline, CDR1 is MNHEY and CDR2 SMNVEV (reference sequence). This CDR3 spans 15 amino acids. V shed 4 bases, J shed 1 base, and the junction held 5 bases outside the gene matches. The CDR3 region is CASSSFGQGNTEAFF. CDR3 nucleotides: TGTGCCAGCAGTTCCTTTGGACAGGGGAACACTGAAGCTTTCTTT.

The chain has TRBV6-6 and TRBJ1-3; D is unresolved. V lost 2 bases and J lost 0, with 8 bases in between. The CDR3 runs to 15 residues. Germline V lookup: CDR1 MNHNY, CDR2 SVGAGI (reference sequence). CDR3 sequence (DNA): TGTGCCAGCAGTTACGGTCCAGACTCTGGAAACACCATATATTTT. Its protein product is CASSYGPDSGNTIYF.